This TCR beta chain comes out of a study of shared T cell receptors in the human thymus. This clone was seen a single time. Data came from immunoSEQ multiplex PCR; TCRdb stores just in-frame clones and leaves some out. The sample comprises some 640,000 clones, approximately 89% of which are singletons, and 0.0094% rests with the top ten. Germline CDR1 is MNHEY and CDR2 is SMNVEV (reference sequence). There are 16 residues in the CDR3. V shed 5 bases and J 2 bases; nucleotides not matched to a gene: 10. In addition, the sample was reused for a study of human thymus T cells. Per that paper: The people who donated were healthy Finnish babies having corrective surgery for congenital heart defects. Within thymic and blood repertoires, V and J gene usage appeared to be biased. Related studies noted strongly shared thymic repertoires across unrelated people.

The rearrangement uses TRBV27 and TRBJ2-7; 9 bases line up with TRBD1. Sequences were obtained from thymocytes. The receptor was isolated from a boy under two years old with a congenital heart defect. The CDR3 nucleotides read TGTGCCAGCAGTCAAGAGGGACAGGGTACGGCCTACGAGCAGTACTTC. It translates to CASSQEGQGTAYEQYF.